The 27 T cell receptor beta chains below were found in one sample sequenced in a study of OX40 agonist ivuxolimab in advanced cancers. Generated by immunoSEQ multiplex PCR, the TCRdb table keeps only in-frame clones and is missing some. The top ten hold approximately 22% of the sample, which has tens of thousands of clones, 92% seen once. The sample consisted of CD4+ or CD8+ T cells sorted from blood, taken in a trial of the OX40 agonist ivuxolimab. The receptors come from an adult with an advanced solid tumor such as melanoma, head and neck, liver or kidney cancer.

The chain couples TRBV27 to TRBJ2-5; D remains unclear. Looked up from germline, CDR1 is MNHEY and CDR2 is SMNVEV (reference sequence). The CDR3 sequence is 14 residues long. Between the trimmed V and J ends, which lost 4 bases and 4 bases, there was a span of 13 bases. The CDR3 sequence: CASSSTPLVETQYF. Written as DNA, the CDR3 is TGTGCCAGCAGTTCAACCCCCCTAGTAGAGACCCAGTACTTC.

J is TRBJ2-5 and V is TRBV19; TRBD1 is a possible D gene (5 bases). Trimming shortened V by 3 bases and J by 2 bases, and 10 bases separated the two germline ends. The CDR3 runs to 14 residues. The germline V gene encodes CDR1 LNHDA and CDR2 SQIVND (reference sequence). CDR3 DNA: TGTGCCAGTAGTATGGGTCAGGGACAAGAGACCCAGTACTTC. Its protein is CASSMGQGQETQYF.

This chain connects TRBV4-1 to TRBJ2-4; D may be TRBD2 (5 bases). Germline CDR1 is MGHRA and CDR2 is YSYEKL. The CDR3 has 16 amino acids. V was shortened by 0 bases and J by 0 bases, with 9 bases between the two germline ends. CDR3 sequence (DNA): TGCGCCAGCAGCCAAGAGACCGGACTAGCCAAAAACATTCAGTACTTC. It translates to CASSQETGLAKNIQYF.

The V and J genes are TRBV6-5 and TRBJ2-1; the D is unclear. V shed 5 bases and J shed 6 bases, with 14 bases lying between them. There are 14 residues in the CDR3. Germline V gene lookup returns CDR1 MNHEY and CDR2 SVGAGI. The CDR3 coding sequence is TGTGCCAGCAGTACGGGTGAAGGGCCCAATGAGCAGTTCTTC. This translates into CASSTGEGPNEQFF.

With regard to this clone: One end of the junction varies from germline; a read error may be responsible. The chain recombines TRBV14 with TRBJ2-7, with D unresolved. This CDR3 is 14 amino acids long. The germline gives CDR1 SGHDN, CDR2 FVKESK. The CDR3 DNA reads TGTGCCGGCAGCCCGTTCCGGGTCCGTGGCGAGCAGTACTTC. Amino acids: CAGSPFRVRGEQYF.

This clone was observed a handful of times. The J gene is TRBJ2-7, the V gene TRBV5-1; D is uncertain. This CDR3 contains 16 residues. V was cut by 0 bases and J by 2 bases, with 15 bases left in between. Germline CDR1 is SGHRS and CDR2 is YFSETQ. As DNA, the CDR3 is TGCGCCAGCAGCTTGGAGGTGGTTCCTAATACCTACGAGCAGTACTTC. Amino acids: CASSLEVVPNTYEQYF.

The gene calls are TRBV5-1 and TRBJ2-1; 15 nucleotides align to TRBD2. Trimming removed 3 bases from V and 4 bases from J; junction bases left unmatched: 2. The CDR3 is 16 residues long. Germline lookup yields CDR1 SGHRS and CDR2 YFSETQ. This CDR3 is CASSWGLAGGYNEQFF. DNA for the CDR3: TGCGCCAGCAGCTGGGGACTAGCGGGAGGATACAATGAGCAGTTCTTC.

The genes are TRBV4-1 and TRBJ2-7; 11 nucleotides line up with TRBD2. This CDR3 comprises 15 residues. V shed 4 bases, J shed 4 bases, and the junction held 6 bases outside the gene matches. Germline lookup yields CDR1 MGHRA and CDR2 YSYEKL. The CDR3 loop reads CASSLTSGSQYEQYF. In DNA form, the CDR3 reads TGCGCCAGCAGCCTTACTAGCGGGAGTCAGTACGAGCAGTACTTC.

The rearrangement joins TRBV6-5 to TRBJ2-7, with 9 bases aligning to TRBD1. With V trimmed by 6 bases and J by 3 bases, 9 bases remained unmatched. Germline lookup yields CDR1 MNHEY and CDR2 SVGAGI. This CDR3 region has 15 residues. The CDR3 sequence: CASSIFGTGSYEQYF. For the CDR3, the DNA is TGTGCCAGCAGCATATTCGGGACAGGGAGCTACGAGCAGTACTTC.

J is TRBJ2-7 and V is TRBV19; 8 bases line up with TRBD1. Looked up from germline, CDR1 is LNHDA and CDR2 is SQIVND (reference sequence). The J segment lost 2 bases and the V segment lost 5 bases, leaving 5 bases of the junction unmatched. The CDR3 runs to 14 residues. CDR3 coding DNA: TGTGCCAGTAGTGGGACAGGTCCCACCTACGAGCAGTACTTC. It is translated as CASSGTGPTYEQYF. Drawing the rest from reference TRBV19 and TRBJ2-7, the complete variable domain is DGGITQSPKYLFRKEGQNVTLSCEQNLNHDAMYWYRQDPGQGLRLIYYSQIVNDFQKGDIAEGYSVSREKKESFPLTVTSAQKNPTAFYLCASSGTGPTYEQYFGPGTRLTVT.

CDR3 in amino acids: CASSSTGEGTGELFF. The CDR3 DNA reads as TGCGCCAGCAGCTCCACAGGGGAAGGTACCGGGGAGCTGTTTTTT. V usage is TRBV5-1 and J usage is TRBJ2-2; 7 bases align to TRBD1. With 3 bases clipped from V and 5 bases from J, the junction kept 7 bases outside the gene matches. This CDR3 is 15 amino acids long. The germline V gene has CDR1 SGHRS and CDR2 YFSETQ.

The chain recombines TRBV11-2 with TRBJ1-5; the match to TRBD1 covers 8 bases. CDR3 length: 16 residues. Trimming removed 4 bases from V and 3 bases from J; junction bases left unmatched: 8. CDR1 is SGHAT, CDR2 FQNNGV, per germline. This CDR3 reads CASSWSRDRTNQPQHF. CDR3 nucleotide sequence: TGTGCCAGCAGCTGGAGTAGGGACAGGACCAATCAGCCCCAGCATTTT.

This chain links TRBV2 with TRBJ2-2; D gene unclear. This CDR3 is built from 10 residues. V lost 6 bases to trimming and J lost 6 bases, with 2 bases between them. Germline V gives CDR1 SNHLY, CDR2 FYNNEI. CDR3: CASRPGELFF. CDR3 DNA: TGTGCCAGCAGGCCCGGGGAGCTGTTTTTT.

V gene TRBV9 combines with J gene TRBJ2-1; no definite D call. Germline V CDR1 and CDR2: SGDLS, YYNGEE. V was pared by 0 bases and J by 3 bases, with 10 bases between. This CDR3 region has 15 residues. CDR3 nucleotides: TGTGCCAGCAGCGTAGCGGCAGCTGGCTACAATGAGCAGTTCTTC. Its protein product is CASSVAAAGYNEQFF.

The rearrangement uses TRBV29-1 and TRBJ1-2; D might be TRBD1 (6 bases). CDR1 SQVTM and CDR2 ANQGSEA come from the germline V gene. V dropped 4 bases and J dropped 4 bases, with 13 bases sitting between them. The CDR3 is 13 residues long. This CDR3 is CSVGWGAGYGYTF. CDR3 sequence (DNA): TGCAGCGTTGGTTGGGGGGCCGGCTATGGCTACACCTTC.

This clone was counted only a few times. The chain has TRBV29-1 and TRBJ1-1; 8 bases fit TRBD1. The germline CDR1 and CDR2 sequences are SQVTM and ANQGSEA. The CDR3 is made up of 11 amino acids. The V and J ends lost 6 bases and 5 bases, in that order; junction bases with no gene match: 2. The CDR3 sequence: CSVRQGTEAFF. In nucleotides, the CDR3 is TGCAGCGTGCGACAGGGGACTGAAGCTTTCTTT.

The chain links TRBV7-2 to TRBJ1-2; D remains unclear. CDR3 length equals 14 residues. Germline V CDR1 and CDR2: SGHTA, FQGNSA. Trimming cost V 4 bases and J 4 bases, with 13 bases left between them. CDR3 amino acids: CASSSASGSYGYTF. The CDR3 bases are TGTGCCAGCAGCTCCGCCTCTGGAAGCTATGGCTACACCTTC.

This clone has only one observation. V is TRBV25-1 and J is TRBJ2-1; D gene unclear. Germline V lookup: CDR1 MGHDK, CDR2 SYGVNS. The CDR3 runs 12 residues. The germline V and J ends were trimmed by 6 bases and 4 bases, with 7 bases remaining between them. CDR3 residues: CASRYSYNEQFF. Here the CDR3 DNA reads TGTGCCAGCAGGTACAGTTACAATGAGCAGTTCTTC.

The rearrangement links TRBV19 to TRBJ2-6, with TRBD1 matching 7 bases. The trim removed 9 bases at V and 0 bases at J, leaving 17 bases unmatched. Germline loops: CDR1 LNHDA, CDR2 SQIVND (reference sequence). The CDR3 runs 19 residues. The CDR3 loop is CARLVPRDSLVSGANVLTF. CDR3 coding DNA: TGTGCCAGGCTAGTTCCACGGGACAGCTTAGTCTCTGGGGCCAACGTCCTGACTTTC.

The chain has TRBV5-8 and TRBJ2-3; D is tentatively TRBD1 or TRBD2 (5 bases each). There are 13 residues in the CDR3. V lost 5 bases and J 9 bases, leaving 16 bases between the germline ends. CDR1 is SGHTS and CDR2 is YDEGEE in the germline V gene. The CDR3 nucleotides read TGTGCCAGCAGTCCGTGGGGGATGGGAACGCAGTATTTT. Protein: CASSPWGMGTQYF.

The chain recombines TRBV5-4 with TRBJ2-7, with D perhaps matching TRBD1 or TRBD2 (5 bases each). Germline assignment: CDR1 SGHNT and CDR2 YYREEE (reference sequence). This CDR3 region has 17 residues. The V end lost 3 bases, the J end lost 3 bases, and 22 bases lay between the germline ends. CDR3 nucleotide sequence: TGTGCCAGCAGCTGGTCGGAGGTAGGGGATTTATACTACGAGCAGTACTTC. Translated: CASSWSEVGDLYYEQYF.

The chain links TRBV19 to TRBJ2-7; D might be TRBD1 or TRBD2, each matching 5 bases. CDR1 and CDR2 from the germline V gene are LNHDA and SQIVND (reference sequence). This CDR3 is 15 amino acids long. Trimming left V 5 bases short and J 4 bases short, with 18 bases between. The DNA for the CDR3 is TGTGCCAGTAGTGGATCGAGGGGTTACTGGTACGAGCAGTACTTC. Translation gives CASSGSRGYWYEQYF.

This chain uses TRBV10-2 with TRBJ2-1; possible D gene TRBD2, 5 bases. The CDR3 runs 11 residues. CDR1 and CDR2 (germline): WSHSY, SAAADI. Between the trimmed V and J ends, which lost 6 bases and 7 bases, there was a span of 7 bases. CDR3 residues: CASSGKNEQFF. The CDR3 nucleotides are TGCGCCAGCAGCGGGAAAAATGAGCAGTTCTTC.

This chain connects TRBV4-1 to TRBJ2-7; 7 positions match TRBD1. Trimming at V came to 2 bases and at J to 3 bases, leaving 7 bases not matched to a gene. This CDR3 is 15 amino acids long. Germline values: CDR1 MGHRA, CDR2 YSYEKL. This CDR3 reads CASSQLGQGDYEQYF. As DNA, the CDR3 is TGCGCCAGCAGCCAACTTGGGCAGGGGGACTACGAGCAGTACTTC.

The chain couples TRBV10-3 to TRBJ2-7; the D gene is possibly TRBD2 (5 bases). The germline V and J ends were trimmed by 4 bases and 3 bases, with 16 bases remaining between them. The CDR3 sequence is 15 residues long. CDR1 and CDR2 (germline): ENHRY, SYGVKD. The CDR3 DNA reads TGTGCCATCAGTGGAGGGCAGGCTAACTACTACGAGCAGTACTTC. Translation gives CAISGGQANYYEQYF.

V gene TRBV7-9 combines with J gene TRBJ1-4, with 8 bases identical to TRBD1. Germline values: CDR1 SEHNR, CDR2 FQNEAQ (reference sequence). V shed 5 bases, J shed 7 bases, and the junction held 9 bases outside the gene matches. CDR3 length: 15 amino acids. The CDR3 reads CASSPRGQGAEKLFF. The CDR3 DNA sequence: TGTGCCAGCAGCCCCCGAGGGCAGGGGGCTGAAAAACTGTTTTTT.

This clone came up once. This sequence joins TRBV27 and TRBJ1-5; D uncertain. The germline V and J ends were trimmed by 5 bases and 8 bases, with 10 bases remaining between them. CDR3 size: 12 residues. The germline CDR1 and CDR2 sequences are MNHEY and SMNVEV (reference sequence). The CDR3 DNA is TGTGCCAGCAGTCCGCCTGGGAAGCCCCAGCATTTT. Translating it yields CASSPPGKPQHF.